This T cell receptor beta chain is drawn from a study of blood T cell repertoires in COVID-19. Germline CDR1 reads SGHTA; CDR2 reads FQGTGA. The germline V and J ends were trimmed by 0 bases and 5 bases, with 9 bases remaining between them. CDR3 size: 14 residues. This table comes from immunoSEQ multiplex PCR, and its TCRdb copy is limited to in-frame clones, with some not included. The sample shows hundreds of thousands of clones, more than 70% of them seen only once. The TCR comes from a woman in her twenties or thirties with COVID-19, enrolled during active disease. Sequencing was done on a sample of peripheral blood. V gene TRBV7-3 combines with J gene TRBJ2-3; TRBD1 might be the D (6 bases). As DNA, the CDR3 is TGTGCCAGCAGCTTAACAGGGGGTGGAGATACGCAGTATTTT. Translated: CASSLTGGGDTQYF.